A selection of T cell receptor beta chains follows, all from one sample in a study of blood T cells in healthy people across ages. TCRdb reprocessed the 5' RACE reads via MiXCR and lists one record per CDR3 protein. Among hundreds of thousands of distinct CDR3 sequences listed, 52% were seen once. Sequencing was done on a sample of blood. Every receptor here comes from a woman of 80 years or more in good health. The CDR3 runs from the conserved cysteine through the conserved F or W. D genes are given only for firm matches. Clone size appears in some rows only: once, few, many, or a class for an expanded clone.

>TRBV11-2|few|TRBJ2-7|TRBD1
CASSIQTGKEYEQYF
>TRBV20-1|once|TRBJ1-2|NA
CSARDGIRISYGYTF
>TRBV12-3/TRBV12-4|many|TRBJ1-6|NA
CASSPGTRVSPLHF
>TRBV7-9|many|TRBJ2-1|NA
CASSLTGGFLYNEQFF
>TRBV9|NA|TRBJ2-2|TRBD2
CASSPLSAWTSGNTGELFF
>TRBV2|NA|TRBJ2-4|NA
CARRGTLGNIQYF
>TRBV7-3|few|TRBJ1-1|NA
CASSRGNGNTEAFF
>TRBV12-3/TRBV12-4|NA|TRBJ2-3|NA
CASNTVADTQYF
>TRBV5-6|once|TRBJ2-7|NA
CASSWGGQGSNEQYF
>TRBV20-1|NA|TRBJ1-4|TRBD1
CSANRGQEKLFF
>TRBV7-2|many|TRBJ2-2|NA
CASSPLNTGELFF
>TRBV7-2|many|TRBJ1-5|NA
CASSLGSDQPQHF
>TRBV20-1|NA|TRBJ2-5|NA
CSARGGVGDQETQYF
>TRBV5-1|many|TRBJ2-4|NA
CASSIPTGLLDIQYF
>TRBV25-1|many|TRBJ1-2|NA
CASSARTDGGYTF
>TRBV5-1|NA|TRBJ1-4|TRBD1
CASSPIRGARLKTVNEKLFF
>TRBV27|NA|TRBJ2-7|NA
CASRPLVLGSRGEQYF
>TRBV18|NA|TRBJ2-1|NA
CASSPPSGGGENEQFF
>TRBV27|many|TRBJ2-7|TRBD2
CASSRPGLAGAYEQYF
>TRBV2|NA|TRBJ1-6|NA
CASSPPGRYNSPLHF
>TRBV9|once|TRBJ2-7|NA
CASSVDPNPRQVYEQYF
>TRBV12-3/TRBV12-4|many|TRBJ1-1|NA
CASSHRDWETEAFF
>TRBV6-2/TRBV6-3|NA|TRBJ2-7|NA
CASSKRDTRWGQYF
>TRBV10-3|many|TRBJ2-3|NA
CAISSGDTDTQYF
>TRBV4-3|NA|TRBJ2-1|NA
CASSLHGGAAYNEQFF
>TRBV3-1|NA|TRBJ2-7|NA
CASSYLGTNYEQYF
>TRBV29-1|NA|TRBJ2-5|NA
CSVEEGGLRETQYF
>TRBV20-1|NA|TRBJ2-1|TRBD2
CSAGTSWDNEQFF
>TRBV29-1|once|TRBJ2-7|NA
CSKYRIKYF
>TRBV2|NA|TRBJ2-1|NA
CASSETGVAYNEQFF
>TRBV4-1|NA|TRBJ1-2|NA
CASSPTRDGASNYGYTF
>TRBV5-1|NA|TRBJ2-3|NA
CASSFRPEGADTQYF
>TRBV29-1|NA|TRBJ1-2|NA
CSVFEGRIYGYTF
>TRBV7-2|NA|TRBJ1-3|NA
CASSLDGGVFRNTIYF
>TRBV5-6|NA|NA|NA
CASSFWPPSAHEQYF
>TRBV4-1|many|TRBJ1-4|TRBD1
CASSQGQGREKLFF
>TRBV10-3|NA|TRBJ2-4|NA
CAISEGRLTLAKNIQYF
>TRBV6-6|few|TRBJ2-3|TRBD2
CASSYGGRADTQYF
>TRBV3-1|many|TRBJ2-7|TRBD2
CASSSGLAGYEQYF
>TRBV5-1|many|TRBJ2-5|TRBD2
CASMDSGVPEETQYF
>TRBV7-9|NA|TRBJ2-7|TRBD2
CASSPQGRLAGIYEQYF
>TRBV18|few|TRBJ1-5|NA
CASSPGRDQPQHF
>TRBV5-6|NA|NA|NA
CASNLGGYEQYF
>TRBV20-1|NA|NA|TRBD2
CSAGLAGGNEQYF
>TRBV6-2/TRBV6-3|few|TRBJ2-3|NA
CASSYSDSTDTQYF
>TRBV11-1|NA|TRBJ2-7|TRBD2
CASSQGVLAGSYEQYF
>TRBV5-1|NA|NA|NA
CASMVGPDFYEQYF
>TRBV6-5|NA|TRBJ2-5|NA
CVSSYSMLQETQYF
>TRBV12-3/TRBV12-4|NA|TRBJ2-4|NA
CASSLAAGALNIQYF
>TRBV5-1|NA|TRBJ1-5|NA
CASSVDSVQPQHF
>TRBV4-1|few|TRBJ1-2|NA
CASSQDEGRVYGYTF
>TRBV7-8|many|TRBJ2-7|NA
CASTLRIDGSSYEQYF